A single sample gave rise to the 22 T cell receptor beta chains below, sequenced in a study of blood T cell repertoires in COVID-19. Sequencing used immunoSEQ multiplex PCR; TCRdb keeps in-frame clones, though not all of them. The sample contains about 220,000 clones, 80% to 85% of which appear only once. The sample comprised peripheral blood. The receptors shown here come from a woman aged 55-70 years with acute or convalescent COVID-19.

This clone came up once. The chain carries TRBV7-3 and TRBJ2-3; possible D gene TRBD1, 5 bases. Germline CDR1 is SGHTA and CDR2 is FQGTGA. V lost 5 bases and J 2 bases, leaving 14 bases between the germline ends. The CDR3 is 15 amino acids. The CDR3 protein is CASSLGAAVTDTQYF. The CDR3 DNA reads TGTGCCAGCAGCCTAGGGGCCGCCGTCACAGATACGCAGTATTTT.

Only one count was recorded for this clone. The chain has TRBV2 and TRBJ1-5; the D is unclear. Trimming shortened V by 3 bases and J by 0 bases, and 6 bases separated the two germline ends. The CDR3 is made up of 14 amino acids. CDR1 and CDR2 from the germline V gene are SNHLY and FYNNEI. The CDR3 sequence: CASSEADSNQPQHF. The CDR3 DNA reads as TGTGCCAGCAGTGAGGCAGATAGCAATCAGCCCCAGCATTTT.

The rearrangement links TRBV1 to TRBJ1-4; the D call TRBD1 from the table was never checked on the DNA. TRBV1 is a pseudogene locus. The CDR3 spans 15 residues. The CDR3 is CTSSPVGDRHGKLFF. CDR3 bases: TGCACCAGCAGCCCGGTAGGGGACAGGCACGGAAAACTGTTTTTT.

The chain uses TRBV20-1 and TRBJ1-2; 7 bases line up with TRBD1. Germline trimming cut 8 bases from V and 4 bases from J; bases unmatched to any gene: 4. This CDR3 has 11 residues. Germline V gene data show CDR1 as DFQATT and CDR2 as SNEGSKA (reference sequence). This CDR3 is CSTGQSYGYTF. In DNA form, the CDR3 reads TGCAGTACGGGACAGTCCTATGGCTACACCTTC.

This chain links TRBV29-1 with TRBJ2-2; 9 nucleotides align to TRBD1. The CDR3 is 15 amino acids. The junction had 10 bases not matched to a gene; V was cut back by 7 bases and J by 4 bases. CDR1 and CDR2 (germline): SQVTM, ANQGSEA. In nucleotides, the CDR3 is TGCAGCGCGACTCCGGGACAGGGAGTCACCGGGGAGCTGTTTTTT. It yields the protein CSATPGQGVTGELFF.

This clone was observed once. The chain uses TRBV3-1 (or the pseudogene TRBV3-2) and TRBJ1-1, with 7 bases matching TRBD1. The CDR3 contains 14 residues. After removal of 4 bases from V and 5 bases from J, the junction contained 7 bases not matched to a gene. The germline gives CDR1 LGHDT, CDR2 YNNKEL (reference sequence). The CDR3 DNA reads TGTGCCAGCAGCCTGACAGGGCTAAGGACTGAAGCTTTCTTT. This encodes CASSLTGLRTEAFF.

The chain uses TRBV3-1 (or the pseudogene TRBV3-2) and TRBJ1-5, with a tentative D call TRBD1 (5 bases). The CDR3 is 13 residues long. Germline CDR1 LGHDT, CDR2 YNNKEL (reference sequence). V was shortened by 4 bases and J by 7 bases, with 11 bases between the two germline ends. The CDR3 protein is CASSPPGGQPQHF. The CDR3 coding sequence is TGTGCCAGCAGCCCCCCCGGGGGGCAGCCCCAGCATTTT.

The rearrangement uses TRBV12-3 or TRBV12-4 and TRBJ1-5; TRBD1 is a possible D gene (5 bases). The CDR3 sequence is 13 residues long. Trimming pared 5 bases from V and 0 bases from J, leaving 5 bases between. The CDR3 nucleotides read TGTGCCAGCAGTAGGGGTAGCAATCAGCCCCAGCATTTT. Translation gives CASSRGSNQPQHF.

The rearrangement links TRBV2 to TRBJ1-5, with a possible D match to TRBD1 (6 bases). Looked up from germline, CDR1 is SNHLY and CDR2 is FYNNEI. V was pared by 6 bases and J by 6 bases, with 15 bases between. This CDR3 region has 14 residues. CDR3 nucleotides: TGTGCCAGCAGGGTCAGGGGCGCGAGTCAGCCCCAGCATTTT. It translates to CASRVRGASQPQHF.

The V and J genes are TRBV11-1 and TRBJ2-5; 15 bases map to TRBD2. This CDR3 is built from 16 residues. The ends lost 5 bases at V and 5 bases at J; junction bases unmatched: 6. Germline loops: CDR1 SGHAT, CDR2 FQDESV (reference sequence). Here the CDR3 reads CASSRTSGGARETQYF. The CDR3 DNA reads as TGTGCCAGCAGCCGGACTAGCGGGGGGGCCCGTGAGACCCAGTACTTC. Combining the CDR3 with reference TRBV11-1 and TRBJ2-5 gives the whole variable domain EAEVAQSPRYKITEKSQAVAFWCDPISGHATLYWYRQILGQGPELLVQFQDESVVDDSQLPKDRFSAERLKGVDSTLKIQPAELGDSAMYLCASSRTSGGARETQYFGPGTRLLVL.

The chain carries TRBV27 and TRBJ2-7; 13 nucleotides agree with TRBD2. Germline-derived CDR1 and CDR2 are MNHEY and SMNVEV (reference sequence). J gave up 5 bases and V 1 base, and 8 bases lay outside the gene matches. The CDR3 totals 17 residues. CDR3 nucleotides: TGTGCCAGCAGTTTATTGACTAGCGGGGGGACCGTCAACGAGCAGTACTTC. Its protein is CASSLLTSGGTVNEQYF.

This chain connects TRBV5-4 to TRBJ2-5, with D maybe TRBD1 (5 bases). The CDR3 has 14 residues. Trimming shortened V by 0 bases and J by 5 bases, and 11 bases separated the two germline ends. Germline CDR1 and CDR2: SGHNT and YYREEE (reference sequence). The CDR3 region has the DNA TGTGCCAGCAGCTTGGTAGGCAGGGATGAGACCCAGTACTTC. This sequence encodes CASSLVGRDETQYF.

This chain uses TRBV6-5 with TRBJ1-6, with D maybe TRBD1 (5 bases). The CDR3 sequence is 13 residues long. Trimming stripped 8 bases from V and 5 bases from J, with 10 bases between. Per germline, CDR1 MNHEY and CDR2 SVGAGI. In DNA form, the CDR3 reads TGTGCCAGCCGGGAGGGGAATAATTCACCCCTCCACTTT. Amino acid sequence: CASREGNNSPLHF.

The gene calls are TRBV5-4 and TRBJ2-3; D may be TRBD2 (5 bases). CDR3 size: 13 residues. Trimming stripped 3 bases from V and 10 bases from J, with 15 bases between. Per the germline V gene, CDR1 is SGHNT and CDR2 is YYREEE (reference sequence). CDR3 loop: CASSSRTGMAQYF. In DNA form, the CDR3 reads TGTGCCAGCAGCTCTCGGACGGGGATGGCGCAGTATTTT. The variable domain in full, completed from reference TRBV5-4 and TRBJ2-3, reads ETGVTQSPTHLIKTRGQQVTLRCSSQSGHNTVSWYQQALGQGPQFIFQYYREEENGRGNFPPRFSGLQFPNYSSELNVNALELDDSALYLCASSSRTGMAQYFGPGTRLTVL.

The chain has TRBV11-2 and TRBJ2-1, with D perhaps matching TRBD1 (6 bases). Looked up from germline, CDR1 is SGHAT and CDR2 is FQNNGV. V dropped 2 bases and J dropped 7 bases, with 15 bases sitting between them. This CDR3 has 15 amino acids. The CDR3 coding sequence is TGTGCCAGCAGCTTAAGCAGGGGATTAACGAATGAGCAGTTCTTC. Its protein product is CASSLSRGLTNEQFF.

CDR3 nucleotides: TGCGCCAGCAGCGAGGAAATACCGATTGTTGTACACACCGGGGAGCTGTTTTTT. Its protein is CASSEEIPIVVHTGELFF. The chain combines TRBV4-1 with TRBJ2-2, with D unresolved. Trimming took 5 bases from V and 3 from J, leaving 22 bases between them. The CDR3 runs to 18 residues. In germline, CDR1 is MGHRA, CDR2 YSYEKL.

This chain links TRBV4-3 with TRBJ1-1, with D possibly being TRBD1 (5 bases). The CDR3 length is 15 residues. The V end was cut by 3 bases, the J end by 4 bases, with 15 bases between. The germline V gene has CDR1 LGHNA and CDR2 YSLEER. CDR3 in amino acids: CASSHGTRVATEAFF. CDR3 nucleotide sequence: TGCGCCAGCAGCCATGGAACCAGGGTGGCCACTGAAGCTTTCTTT.

A few counts support this clone. The CDR3 reads CASSSSGITGNTIYF. For the CDR3, the DNA is TGCGCCAGCAGCTCTTCAGGGATAACTGGAAACACCATATATTTT. The chain is built from TRBV5-1 and TRBJ1-3; TRBD1 is a possible D gene (5 bases). There are 15 residues in the CDR3. V shed 3 bases and J shed 2 bases, with 12 bases lying between them. CDR1 is SGHRS and CDR2 is YFSETQ in the germline V gene.

There are a few counts of this clone. The chain has TRBV6-5 and TRBJ1-1; D possibly corresponds to TRBD1 (6 bases). The CDR3 extends over 15 amino acids. Germline CDR1 and CDR2: MNHEY and SVGAGI. V was cut by 7 bases and J by 4 bases, with 19 bases left in between. CDR3 residues: CASTPAPGAVTEAFF. The CDR3 bases are TGTGCCAGCACCCCAGCCCCAGGGGCCGTCACTGAAGCTTTCTTT.

The rearrangement uses TRBV18 and TRBJ1-3, with D maybe TRBD1 (5 bases). CDR3 length: 16 residues. V dropped 0 bases and J dropped 0 bases, with 9 bases sitting between them. CDR1 is KGHSH, CDR2 LQKENI, per germline. DNA for the CDR3: TGTGCCAGCTCACCACCGCGAACAGGCTCTGGAAACACCATATATTTT. Translated, it gives CASSPPRTGSGNTIYF. The variable domain in full, with the rest retrieved from reference TRBV18 and TRBJ1-3, is NAGVMQNPRHLVRRRGQEARLRCSPMKGHSHVYWYRQLPEEGLKFMVYLQKENIIDESGMPKERFSAEFPKEGPSILRIQQVVRGDSAAYFCASSPPRTGSGNTIYFGEGSWLTVV.

V usage is TRBV13 and J usage is TRBJ2-5; 7 bases are shared with TRBD1. Germline V gene lookup returns CDR1 PRHDT and CDR2 FYEKMQ (reference sequence). After removal of 5 bases from V and 1 base from J, the junction contained 7 bases not matched to a gene. CDR3 length: 15 residues. The CDR3 bases are TGTGCCAGCAGCCGGTTGACAGGGTCCCAAGAGACCCAGTACTTC. Translated: CASSRLTGSQETQYF.

The J gene is TRBJ1-3, the V gene TRBV9, with D unclear. The CDR3 spans 15 residues. From germline, CDR1 is SGDLS and CDR2 YYNGEE. V was trimmed by 2 bases and J by 0 bases, leaving 9 bases between them. The CDR3 reads CASSVRGNSGNTIYF. CDR3 nucleotide sequence: TGTGCCAGCAGCGTTCGAGGCAACTCTGGAAACACCATATATTTT.